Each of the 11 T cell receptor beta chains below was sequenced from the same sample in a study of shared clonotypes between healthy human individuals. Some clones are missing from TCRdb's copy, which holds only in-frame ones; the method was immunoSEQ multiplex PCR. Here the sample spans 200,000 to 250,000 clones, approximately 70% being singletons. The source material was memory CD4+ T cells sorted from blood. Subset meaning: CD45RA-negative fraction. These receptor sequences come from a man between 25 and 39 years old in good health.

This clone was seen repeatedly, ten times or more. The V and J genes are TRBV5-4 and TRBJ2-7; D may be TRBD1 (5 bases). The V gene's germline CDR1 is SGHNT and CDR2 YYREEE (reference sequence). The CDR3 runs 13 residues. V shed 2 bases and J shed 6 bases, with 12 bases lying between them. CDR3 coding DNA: TGTGCCAGCAGCTTTACAGGTAGGGGCGAGCAGTACTTC. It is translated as CASSFTGRGEQYF.

The CDR3 here is CASSLAASGLPYNEQFF. For the CDR3, the DNA is TGTGCCAGCAGCTTAGCCGCTAGCGGGCTTCCCTACAATGAGCAGTTCTTC. This chain links TRBV7-8 with TRBJ2-1; TRBD2 aligns across 8 bases. CDR1 and CDR2 from the germline V gene are SGHVS and FQNEAQ. The CDR3 loop spans 17 amino acids. With 0 bases clipped from V and 2 bases from J, the junction kept 6 bases outside the gene matches.

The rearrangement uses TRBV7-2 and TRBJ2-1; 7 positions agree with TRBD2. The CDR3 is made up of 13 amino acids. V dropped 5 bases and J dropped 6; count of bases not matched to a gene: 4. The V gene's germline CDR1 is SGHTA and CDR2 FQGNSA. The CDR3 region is CASSVTSVNEQFF. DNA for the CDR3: TGTGCCAGCAGCGTCACTAGCGTCAATGAGCAGTTCTTC.

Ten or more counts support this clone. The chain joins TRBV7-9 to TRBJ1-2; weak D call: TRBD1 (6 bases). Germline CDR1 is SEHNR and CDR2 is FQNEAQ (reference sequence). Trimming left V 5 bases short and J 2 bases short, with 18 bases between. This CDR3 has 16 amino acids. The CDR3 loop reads CASSPERATGNYGYTF. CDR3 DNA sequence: TGTGCCAGCAGCCCGGAGCGGGCGACAGGCAACTATGGCTACACCTTC.

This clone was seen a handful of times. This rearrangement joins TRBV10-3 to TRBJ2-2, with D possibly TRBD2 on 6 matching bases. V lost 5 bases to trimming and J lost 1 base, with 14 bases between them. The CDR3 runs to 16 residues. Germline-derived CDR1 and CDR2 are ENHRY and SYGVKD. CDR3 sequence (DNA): TGTGCCATCAGTTTGGGGGGACGGAAGAACACCGGGGAGCTGTTTTTT. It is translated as CAISLGGRKNTGELFF.

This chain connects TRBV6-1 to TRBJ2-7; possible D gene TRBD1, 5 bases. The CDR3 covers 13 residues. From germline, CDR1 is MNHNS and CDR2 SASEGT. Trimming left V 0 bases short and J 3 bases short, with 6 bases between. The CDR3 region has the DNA TGTGCCAGCAGTGAAGCACAGGACTACGAGCAGTACTTC. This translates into CASSEAQDYEQYF.

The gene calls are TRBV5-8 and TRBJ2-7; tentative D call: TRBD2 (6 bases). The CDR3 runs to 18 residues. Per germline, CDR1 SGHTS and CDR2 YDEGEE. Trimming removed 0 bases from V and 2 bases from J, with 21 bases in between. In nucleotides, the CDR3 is TGTGCCAGCAGCTTGGGGGGGACGGAATGGGACTGGACCTACGAGCAGTACTTC. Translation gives CASSLGGTEWDWTYEQYF.

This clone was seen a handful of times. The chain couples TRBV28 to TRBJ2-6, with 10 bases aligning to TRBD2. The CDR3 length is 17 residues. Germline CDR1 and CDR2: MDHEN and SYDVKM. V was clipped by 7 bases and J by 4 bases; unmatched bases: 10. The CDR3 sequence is CASIKAGGPPGANVLTF. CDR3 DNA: TGTGCCAGCATAAAAGCGGGAGGGCCCCCCGGGGCCAACGTCCTGACTTTC.

The CDR3 reads CASSVTGNTEAFF. The CDR3 DNA reads as TGTGCCAGCAGCGTAACGGGGAACACTGAAGCTTTCTTT. The V call is TRBV9, the J call TRBJ1-1; D is unresolved. CDR3 length equals 13 residues. Germline assignment: CDR1 SGDLS and CDR2 YYNGEE. V lost 1 base and J 1 base, leaving 5 bases between the germline ends.

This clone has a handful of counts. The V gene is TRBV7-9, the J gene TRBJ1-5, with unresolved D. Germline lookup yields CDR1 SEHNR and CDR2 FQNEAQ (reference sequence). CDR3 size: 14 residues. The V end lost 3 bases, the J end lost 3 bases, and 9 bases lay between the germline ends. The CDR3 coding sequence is TGTGCCAGCAGCTTTAACAGTCCCAATCAGCCCCAGCATTTT. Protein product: CASSFNSPNQPQHF.

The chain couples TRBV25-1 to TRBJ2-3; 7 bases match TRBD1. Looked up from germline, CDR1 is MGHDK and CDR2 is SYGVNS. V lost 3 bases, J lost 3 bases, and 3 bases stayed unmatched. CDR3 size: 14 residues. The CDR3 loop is CASSDDRVTDTQYF. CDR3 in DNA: TGTGCCAGCAGTGATGACAGGGTAACAGATACGCAGTATTTT.